The 8 T cell receptor beta chains reported below all come from one sample, sequenced in a study of blood T cell repertoires in COVID-19. The assay was immunoSEQ multiplex PCR, and TCRdb's table has in-frame clones only and misses some. The sample has about 160,000 clones; approximately 92% are singletons. Sequenced sample: peripheral blood. The receptors come from a man between 25 and 39 years old with COVID-19, enrolled during active disease.

The chain carries TRBV28 and TRBJ1-3; D is uncertain. Germline-derived CDR1 and CDR2 are MDHEN and SYDVKM. Between the trimmed V and J ends, which lost 5 bases and 0 bases, there was a span of 11 bases. The CDR3 covers 15 residues. The CDR3 region has the DNA TGTGCCAGCAGTCCTAGTCCTCTCTCTGGAAACACCATATATTTT. This sequence encodes CASSPSPLSGNTIYF.

The chain carries TRBV5-6 and TRBJ1-1, with 9 bases fitting TRBD1. There are 16 residues in the CDR3. The trim removed 0 bases at V and 5 bases at J, leaving 8 bases unmatched. Germline V gene lookup returns CDR1 SGHDT and CDR2 YYEEEE. CDR3 residues: CASSLALQGARTEAFF. The CDR3 DNA is TGTGCCAGCAGCTTGGCCTTACAGGGGGCAAGGACTGAAGCTTTCTTT.

V usage is TRBV5-4 and J usage is TRBJ1-5; D is undetermined. This CDR3 is 12 amino acids long. Germline V lookup: CDR1 SGHNT, CDR2 YYREEE (reference sequence). Trimming took 0 bases from V and 7 from J, leaving 5 bases between them. The CDR3: CASSLDGQPQHF. CDR3 DNA sequence: TGTGCCAGCAGCTTGGACGGGCAGCCCCAGCATTTT.

J is TRBJ1-1 and V is TRBV18, with TRBD1 matching 7 bases. V lost 3 bases, J lost 5 bases, and 6 bases stayed unmatched. Germline V CDR1 and CDR2: KGHSH, LQKENI. The CDR3 spans 14 residues. The CDR3 DNA reads as TGTGCCAGCTCACCTACAGGGGAAGGAACTGAAGCTTTCTTT. Protein sequence: CASSPTGEGTEAFF.

This chain uses TRBV6-6 with TRBJ2-7; TRBD1 aligns across 7 bases. Per the germline V gene, CDR1 is MNHNY and CDR2 is SVGAGI (reference sequence). Trimming cost V 6 bases and J 6 bases; bases outside gene matches: 5. This CDR3 spans 12 amino acids. This chain's CDR3 is CASSPEGAEQYF. Here the CDR3 DNA reads TGTGCCAGCAGCCCCGAGGGGGCCGAGCAGTACTTC.

The chain carries TRBV11-3 and TRBJ2-7; D is unresolved. CDR1 is SGHNT, CDR2 YENEEA, per germline. Trimming cost V 2 bases and J 6 bases, with 11 bases left between them. The CDR3 has 13 residues. The CDR3 is CASSLIRHTEQYF. The CDR3 nucleotides read TGTGCCAGCAGCTTAATTCGACACACCGAGCAGTACTTC.

This chain links TRBV5-1 with TRBJ1-4; tentative D call: TRBD1 (5 bases). The germline CDR1 and CDR2 sequences are SGHRS and YFSETQ. The CDR3 consists of 15 residues. V gave up 3 bases and J gave up 0 bases, with 9 bases separating them. Here the CDR3 reads CASSYRGATNEKLFF. The CDR3 DNA follows: TGCGCCAGCAGCTATAGGGGCGCAACTAATGAAAAACTGTTTTTT.

This sequence joins TRBV7-9 and TRBJ2-1, with a possible D match to TRBD1 (7 bases). The V end was cut by 4 bases, the J end by 3 bases, with 13 bases between. Germline loops: CDR1 SEHNR, CDR2 FQNEAQ (reference sequence). The CDR3 has 15 amino acids. CDR3 DNA: TGTGCCAGCAGCTCCAGGGGGGAGTTCTACAATGAGCAGTTCTTC. This codes for CASSSRGEFYNEQFF.